A selection of T cell receptor beta chains follows, all from one sample in a study of blood T cell repertoires in COVID-19. Profiled with immunoSEQ multiplex PCR; TCRdb holds only in-frame clones, not every one. The sample yields about 31,000 clones, about 86% seen once. The sequenced sample was peripheral blood. The receptors come from a human donor with active COVID-19. The donor label of this sample is uncertain. CDR3s include the opening cysteine and the closing phenylalanine or tryptophan. D genes are given only for firm matches. Clone sizes are given selectively: once, few, many, or a class where the clone is expanded.

CDR3 length: 12
clone size: .
V gene: TRBV5-1
D gene: TRBD1
J gene: TRBJ2-7
CDR3 DNA: TGCGCCAGCAGGACAGGGCCCTACGAGCAGTACTTC
CDR3 protein: CASRTGPYEQYF

CDR3 length: 14
clone size: once
V gene: TRBV9
D gene: TRBD1
J gene: TRBJ2-7
CDR3 DNA: TGTGCCAGCAGCAGCCGGGACAGGGGGTACGAGCAGTACTTC
CDR3 protein: CASSSRDRGYEQYF

CDR3 length: 14
clone size: .
V gene: TRBV5-1
D gene: TRBD1
J gene: TRBJ1-2
CDR3 DNA: TGCGCCAGCAGCGGGCAAACAGGGGACTATGGCTACACCTTC
CDR3 protein: CASSGQTGDYGYTF

CDR3 length: 14
clone size: .
V gene: TRBV6-5
D gene: TRBD2
J gene: TRBJ2-7
CDR3 DNA: TGTGCCAGCAAAAAACTAGCGGGAGTGTACGAGCAGTACTTC
CDR3 protein: CASKKLAGVYEQYF

CDR3 length: 16
clone size: .
V gene: TRBV7-2
D gene: TRBD2
J gene: TRBJ2-3
CDR3 DNA: TGTGCCAGCAGCAACGGACTAGCGGGGTTCACAGATACGCAGTATTTT
CDR3 protein: CASSNGLAGFTDTQYF

CDR3 length: 16
clone size: .
V gene: TRBV4-1
D gene: TRBD1
J gene: TRBJ1-4
CDR3 DNA: TGCGCCAGCAGCGAGGCCAGGGGGTGGACTAATGAAAAACTGTTTTTT
CDR3 protein: CASSEARGWTNEKLFF

CDR3 length: 18
clone size: .
V gene: TRBV18
D gene: TRBD2
J gene: TRBJ2-2
CDR3 DNA: TGTGCCAGCTCACCCCGGGCGGGAGGGACAGAGGCTCACCGGGGAGCTGTTTTT
CDR3 protein: CASSPRAGGTEAHRGAVF

CDR3 length: 14
clone size: .
V gene: TRBV3-1/TRBV3-2
D gene: TRBD1
J gene: TRBJ1-2
CDR3 DNA: TGTGCCAGCAGCCTGGGACAGGGGGTGGGTGGCTACACCTTC
CDR3 protein: CASSLGQGVGGYTF

CDR3 length: 16
clone size: .
V gene: TRBV15
D gene: TRBD2
J gene: TRBJ2-3
CDR3 DNA: TGTGCCACCAGCAGAGTTCGACTAGCGGGAGAAGATACGCAGTATTTT
CDR3 protein: CATSRVRLAGEDTQYF

CDR3 length: 11
clone size: .
V gene: TRBV19
D gene: .
J gene: TRBJ2-3
CDR3 DNA: TGTGCCAGCCCCCGGTCAGATACGCAGTATTTT
CDR3 protein: CASPRSDTQYF

CDR3 length: 14
clone size: .
V gene: TRBV10-3
D gene: TRBD1
J gene: TRBJ1-1
CDR3 DNA: TGTGCCATCAGTGCGGGGACAGAGAACACTGAAGCTTTCTTT
CDR3 protein: CAISAGTENTEAFF

CDR3 length: 15
clone size: .
V gene: TRBV6-5
D gene: TRBD2
J gene: TRBJ2-3
CDR3 DNA: TGTGCCGCAGCCCCGGGACTAGCGGGTGGAGATACGCAGTATTTT
CDR3 protein: CAAAPGLAGGDTQYF

CDR3 length: 14
clone size: .
V gene: TRBV25-1
D gene: .
J gene: TRBJ1-1
CDR3 DNA: TGTGCCAGCAGTGCCGTGGGGGGAGGCACTGAAGCTTTCTTT
CDR3 protein: CASSAVGGGTEAFF

CDR3 length: 15
clone size: .
V gene: TRBV6-4
D gene: TRBD2
J gene: TRBJ2-3
CDR3 DNA: TGTGCCAGCAGTGGGACTAGCGGGGGCACAGATACGCAGTATTTT
CDR3 protein: CASSGTSGGTDTQYF

CDR3 length: 16
clone size: .
V gene: TRBV13
D gene: TRBD2
J gene: TRBJ2-3
CDR3 DNA: TGTGCCAGCAGCTCAATAGCGGGGGGGCACGTCCATACGCAGTATTTT
CDR3 protein: CASSSIAGGHVHTQYF

CDR3 length: 16
clone size: .
V gene: TRBV27
D gene: TRBD1
J gene: TRBJ2-7
CDR3 DNA: TGTGCCAGCAGTTCTCGGGGACAGGGGACCTCCTACGAGCAGTACTTC
CDR3 protein: CASSSRGQGTSYEQYF

CDR3 length: 19
clone size: .
V gene: TRBV4-1
D gene: .
J gene: TRBJ2-3
CDR3 DNA: TGCGCCAGCAGCCAAGATATCCGATGGGGGGCGGGAGTGAGAGATACGCAGTATTTT
CDR3 protein: CASSQDIRWGAGVRDTQYF

CDR3 length: 14
clone size: .
V gene: TRBV5-5
D gene: .
J gene: TRBJ1-6
CDR3 DNA: TGTGCCAGCAGCCTACCCCAGGGTAATTCACCCCTCCACTTT
CDR3 protein: CASSLPQGNSPLHF

CDR3 length: 14
clone size: .
V gene: TRBV7-2
D gene: .
J gene: TRBJ2-5
CDR3 DNA: TGTGCCAGCAGCTTGGGTAGCGGCCAAGAGACCCAGTACTTC
CDR3 protein: CASSLGSGQETQYF

CDR3 length: 15
clone size: .
V gene: TRBV5-1
D gene: TRBD1
J gene: TRBJ2-1
CDR3 DNA: TGCGCCAGCGGAGGGGACAGGGGGCCGGGTAATGAGCAGTTCTTC
CDR3 protein: CASGGDRGPGNEQFF

CDR3 length: 16
clone size: .
V gene: TRBV6-1
D gene: .
J gene: TRBJ1-2
CDR3 DNA: TGTGCCAGCAGTGAAGCATTGGGGCGCGGGGGCTATGGCTACACCTTC
CDR3 protein: CASSEALGRGGYGYTF

CDR3 length: 16
clone size: .
V gene: TRBV7-3
D gene: TRBD2
J gene: TRBJ2-3
CDR3 DNA: TGTGCCAGCAGCTTAGCCGGAGCGGGGGGGTCAGATACGCAGTATTTT
CDR3 protein: CASSLAGAGGSDTQYF

CDR3 length: 15
clone size: .
V gene: TRBV11-2
D gene: .
J gene: TRBJ1-2
CDR3 DNA: TGTGCCAGCAGCTCCGCGGGGGGGAGAAACTATGGCTACACCTTC
CDR3 protein: CASSSAGGRNYGYTF

CDR3 length: 16
clone size: .
V gene: TRBV7-9
D gene: TRBD1
J gene: TRBJ1-4
CDR3 DNA: TGTGCCAGCAGCGTTACCGGGACAGTGGCAGAAGAAAAACTGTTTTTT
CDR3 protein: CASSVTGTVAEEKLFF

CDR3 length: 17
clone size: medium-sized
V gene: TRBV11-2
D gene: TRBD2
J gene: TRBJ2-2
CDR3 DNA: TGTGCCAGCAGCCTCGCCCCGACTAGCGCGGGCACCGGGGAGCTGTTTTTT
CDR3 protein: CASSLAPTSAGTGELFF

CDR3 length: 15
clone size: few
V gene: TRBV7-2
D gene: .
J gene: TRBJ1-5
CDR3 DNA: TGTGCCAGCAGCTTAGGGACAAGTCCCTATCAGCCCCAGCATTTT
CDR3 protein: CASSLGTSPYQPQHF

CDR3 length: 15
clone size: .
V gene: TRBV5-4
D gene: TRBD2
J gene: TRBJ2-3
CDR3 DNA: TGTGCCAGCAGCTTGAGCGGGAGTGGCACAGATACGCAGTATTTT
CDR3 protein: CASSLSGSGTDTQYF

CDR3 length: 15
clone size: .
V gene: TRBV2
D gene: TRBD1
J gene: TRBJ2-7
CDR3 DNA: TGTGCCAGCAGTGAAGAGGTTCAGGGGGCCTACGAGCAGTACTTC
CDR3 protein: CASSEEVQGAYEQYF

CDR3 length: 17
clone size: .
V gene: TRBV12-5
D gene: TRBD2
J gene: TRBJ2-5
CDR3 DNA: TGTGCTAGTGGTTTAGATGGGACTAGCGGGGTGGGAGAGACCCAGTACTTC
CDR3 protein: CASGLDGTSGVGETQYF

CDR3 length: 15
clone size: .
V gene: TRBV28
D gene: .
J gene: TRBJ1-5
CDR3 DNA: TGTGCCAGCAGAGAAGATACAGGGATGAATCAGCCCCAGCATTTT
CDR3 protein: CASREDTGMNQPQHF

CDR3 length: 13
clone size: once
V gene: TRBV15
D gene: .
J gene: TRBJ1-4
CDR3 DNA: TGTGCCACCAGCAGAGATTCGAGTGAAAAACTGTTTTTT
CDR3 protein: CATSRDSSEKLFF

CDR3 length: 15
clone size: .
V gene: TRBV11-2
D gene: .
J gene: TRBJ2-7
CDR3 DNA: TGTGCCAGCAGTCCCGGACCTTCAGGGGTCTACGAGCAGTACTTC
CDR3 protein: CASSPGPSGVYEQYF

CDR3 length: 15
clone size: .
V gene: TRBV5-5
D gene: .
J gene: TRBJ1-6
CDR3 DNA: TGTGCCAGCAGCTTTAGGGGAGGCTATAATTCACCCCTCCACTTT
CDR3 protein: CASSFRGGYNSPLHF

CDR3 length: 15
clone size: .
V gene: TRBV6-5
D gene: TRBD1
J gene: TRBJ1-3
CDR3 DNA: TGTGCCAGCAGAACTAACAGGGGCGGTGGAAACACCATATATTTT
CDR3 protein: CASRTNRGGGNTIYF

CDR3 length: 11
clone size: medium-sized
V gene: TRBV6-1
D gene: .
J gene: TRBJ1-2
CDR3 DNA: TGTGCCAGCAGTGAAAGGAGGACAGAAGCCTTC
CDR3 protein: CASSERRTEAF

CDR3 length: 14
clone size: .
V gene: TRBV28
D gene: TRBD2
J gene: TRBJ2-7
CDR3 DNA: TGTGCCAGCACGGGTAGCGGGAGGGTCTACGAGCAGTACTTC
CDR3 protein: CASTGSGRVYEQYF

CDR3 length: 11
clone size: .
V gene: TRBV5-1
D gene: .
J gene: TRBJ2-7
CDR3 DNA: TGCGCCAGCAGAGGGGTTAACGAGCAGTACTTC
CDR3 protein: CASRGVNEQYF

CDR3 length: 16
clone size: .
V gene: TRBV5-4
D gene: .
J gene: TRBJ2-2
CDR3 DNA: TGTGCCAGCAGCTTGGAATCGGGGACAAACACCGGGGAGCTGTTTTTT
CDR3 protein: CASSLESGTNTGELFF

CDR3 length: 15
clone size: .
V gene: TRBV5-6
D gene: TRBD1
J gene: TRBJ1-6
CDR3 DNA: TGTGCCAGCAGCTTGGGACAGGGGTACGGTTCACCCCTCCACTTT
CDR3 protein: CASSLGQGYGSPLHF

CDR3 length: 14
clone size: .
V gene: TRBV5-1
D gene: .
J gene: TRBJ1-4
CDR3 DNA: TGCGCCAGCAGCTTGTCACAGGTTAATGAAAAACTGTTTTTT
CDR3 protein: CASSLSQVNEKLFF

CDR3 length: 16
clone size: .
V gene: TRBV11-3
D gene: TRBD2
J gene: TRBJ2-1
CDR3 DNA: TGTGCCAGCAGCCCTCTAGCGGGAGGGCATTACAATGAGCAGTTCTTC
CDR3 protein: CASSPLAGGHYNEQFF

CDR3 length: 13
clone size: .
V gene: TRBV3-1/TRBV3-2
D gene: .
J gene: TRBJ1-2
CDR3 DNA: TGTGCCAGCAGCCTCGTGAGGGACTATGGCTACACCTTC
CDR3 protein: CASSLVRDYGYTF

CDR3 length: 16
clone size: .
V gene: TRBV19
D gene: TRBD1
J gene: TRBJ1-5
CDR3 DNA: TGTGCCAGTACCTTCACAGGGGACCATAGCAATCAGCCCCAGCATTTT
CDR3 protein: CASTFTGDHSNQPQHF

CDR3 length: 16
clone size: .
V gene: TRBV4-3
D gene: .
J gene: TRBJ2-5
CDR3 DNA: TGCGCCAGCAGCCAAGATCCCCCGGGAGCGGGAGAGACCCAGTACTTC
CDR3 protein: CASSQDPPGAGETQYF

CDR3 length: 16
clone size: .
V gene: TRBV19
D gene: .
J gene: TRBJ2-7
CDR3 DNA: TGTGCCAGTAGTATAGATCTATCACAGGTATCCTACGAGCAGTACTTC
CDR3 protein: CASSIDLSQVSYEQYF

CDR3 length: 13
clone size: .
V gene: TRBV11-2
D gene: TRBD2
J gene: TRBJ2-5
CDR3 DNA: TGTGCCAGCCAGCGGGGGTACCAAGAGACCCAGTACTTC
CDR3 protein: CASQRGYQETQYF

CDR3 length: 15
clone size: .
V gene: TRBV6-6
D gene: TRBD1
J gene: TRBJ1-1
CDR3 DNA: TGTGCCAGCAGGGTCACCGGGACAGGTAACACTGAAGCTTTCTTT
CDR3 protein: CASRVTGTGNTEAFF

CDR3 length: 17
clone size: .
V gene: TRBV15
D gene: TRBD1
J gene: TRBJ1-1
CDR3 DNA: TGTGCCACCAGCAGAGACCGGGACAGGGGGCGCCTCACTGAAGCTTTCTTT
CDR3 protein: CATSRDRDRGRLTEAFF

CDR3 length: 13
clone size: .
V gene: TRBV12-3/TRBV12-4
D gene: .
J gene: TRBJ1-1
CDR3 DNA: TGTGCCAGCAGCAAATCAGGGGACACTGAAGCTTTCTTT
CDR3 protein: CASSKSGDTEAFF